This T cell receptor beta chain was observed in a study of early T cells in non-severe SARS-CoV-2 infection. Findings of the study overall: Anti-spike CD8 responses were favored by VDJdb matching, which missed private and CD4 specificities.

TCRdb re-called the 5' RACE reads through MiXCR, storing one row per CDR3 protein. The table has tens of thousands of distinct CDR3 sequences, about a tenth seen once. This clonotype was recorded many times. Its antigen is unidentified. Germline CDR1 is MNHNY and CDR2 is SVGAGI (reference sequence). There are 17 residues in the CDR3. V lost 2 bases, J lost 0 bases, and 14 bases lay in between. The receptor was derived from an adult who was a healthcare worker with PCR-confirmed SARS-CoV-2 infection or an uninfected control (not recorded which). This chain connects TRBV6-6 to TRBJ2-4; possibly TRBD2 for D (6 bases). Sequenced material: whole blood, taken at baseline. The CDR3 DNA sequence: TGTGCCAGCAGTTACCCCGGGACTGTGCTAGCCAAAAACATTCAGTACTTC. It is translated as CASSYPGTVLAKNIQYF.